The rows below give T cell receptor beta chains drawn from one sample of a study of T-cell reconstitution after alpha-beta-depleted transplantation in children. TCRdb re-called the PCR reads through MiXCR, storing one row per CDR3 protein. The data contain some 200,000 distinct CDR3 sequences, less than 15% of them singletons. The source material was PBMCs from the stem cell graft donor, sampled from the stem cell graft. All receptors derive from a human donor who donated a stem cell graft to a child with acute lymphoblastic leukemia. Each CDR3 is given with its conserved first and last residue. A D gene is named only where the DNA matches it firmly. The size field is filled for only some rows; it gives once, few, many or a size class.

D gene,J gene,clone size,V gene,CDR3 protein,CDR3 DNA
TRBD1,TRBJ1-5,few,TRBV20-1,CSATVPGQVYSNQPQHF,TGCAGTGCAACAGTCCCGGGACAGGTTTATAGCAATCAGCCCCAGCATTTT
-,TRBJ1-1,many,TRBV24-1,CATSVGDNTEAFF,TGTGCCACCAGTGTGGGGGACAACACTGAAGCTTTCTTT
-,TRBJ1-2,many,TRBV29-1,CSVGPGTRGVLDGYTF,TGCAGCGTCGGCCCGGGGACAAGGGGGGTTTTAGACGGCTACACCTTC
-,TRBJ2-3,many,TRBV5-1,CASSSPGGTDTQYF,TGCGCCAGCAGCTCCCCGGGGGGCACAGATACGCAGTATTTT
-,TRBJ2-2,once,TRBV5-5,CASSLGQRANTGELFF,TGTGCCAGCAGCTTGGGACAGCGGGCGAACACCGGGGAGCTGTTTTTC
TRBD1,TRBJ2-6,many,TRBV29-1,CSVFDRGTGANVLTF,TGCAGCGTGTTTGACAGGGGGACCGGGGCCAACGTCCTGACTTTC
TRBD2,TRBJ2-1,many,TRBV20-1,CSARELAGGFRNEQFF,TGCAGTGCTAGGGAACTAGCGGGAGGGTTTCGGAATGAGCAGTTCTTC
-,TRBJ1-5,many,TRBV20-1,CSAGGGNQPQHF,TGCAGTGCTGGGGGGGGTAATCAGCCCCAGCATTTT
TRBD2,TRBJ2-7,many,TRBV12-3/TRBV12-4,CASSPSGRIHEQYF,TGTGCCAGCAGTCCAAGCGGGAGGATCCACGAGCAGTACTTC
-,TRBJ2-1,many,TRBV5-1,CASSPVQTTRGNEQFF,TGCGCCAGCAGCCCAGTGCAAACAACCCGCGGCAATGAGCAGTTCTTC
-,TRBJ2-5,few,TRBV6-1,CASRVQDPFGTQYF,TGTGCCAGCAGGGTACAGGACCCGTTCGGGACCCAGTACTTC
TRBD2,TRBJ2-1,few,TRBV10-2,CASSETSGYNEQFF,TGCGCCAGCAGTGAGACTAGCGGTTACAATGAGCAGTTCTTC
-,TRBJ2-5,many,TRBV29-1,CSVDVYQETQYF,TGCAGCGTTGATGTGTACCAAGAGACCCAGTACTTC
-,TRBJ1-1,many,TRBV12-3/TRBV12-4,CASSFRAKNTEAFF,TGTGCCAGCAGTTTCCGGGCCAAGAACACTGAAGCTTTCTTT
-,TRBJ2-6,few,TRBV7-9,CASSTTVPGANVLTF,TGTGCCAGCAGCACCACAGTGCCTGGGGCCAACGTCCTGACTTTC
-,TRBJ1-2,-,TRBV12-3/TRBV12-4,CASSPTRGGGYTF,TGTGCCAGCAGTCCCACGAGGGGCGGGGGATACACCTTC
-,TRBJ2-3,many,TRBV10-3,CAITATAELGTDTQYF,TGTGCCATCACCGCGACAGCCGAGCTCGGCACAGATACGCAGTATTTT
-,TRBJ2-3,many,TRBV6-1,CASSEAPGGVTDTQYF,TGTGCCAGCAGCGAAGCTCCCGGTGGGGTCACAGATACGCAGTATTTT
TRBD1,TRBJ2-2,many,TRBV5-1,CASTTTGANTGELFF,TGCGCCAGCACAACGACAGGGGCGAACACCGGGGAGCTGTTTTTT
TRBD2,TRBJ2-3,-,TRBV2,CASSYRRASGDYTQYF,TGTGCCAGCAGCTACAGGAGGGCTAGCGGTGACTATACGCAGTATTTT
-,TRBJ2-5,many,TRBV5-1,CASSPLRREETQYF,TGCGCCAGCAGCCCACTCCGACGGGAAGAGACCCAGTACTTC
-,TRBJ2-7,-,TRBV10-2,CASSDLSADPSYEQYF,TGCGCCAGCAGTGACCTTTCAGCGGACCCATCCTACGAGCAGTACTTC
-,TRBJ2-7,many,TRBV12-3/TRBV12-4,CASSLWGGGGSDEQYF,TGTGCCAGCAGTTTATGGGGCGGAGGCGGGTCCGACGAGCAGTACTTC
TRBD1,TRBJ2-7,many,TRBV9,CASSVSSGTGVFEQYF,TGTGCCAGCAGCGTATCCTCCGGGACAGGGGTATTCGAGCAGTACTTC
-,TRBJ2-2,many,TRBV28,CASSFQPRRTGELFF,TGTGCCAGCAGTTTCCAGCCTAGGCGGACCGGGGAGCTGTTTTTT
TRBD1,TRBJ1-6,many,TRBV20-1,CSARDDGQETNSPLHF,TGCAGTGCTAGAGATGATGGACAGGAGACTAATTCACCCCTCCACTTT
-,TRBJ2-1,-,TRBV7-8,CASSSKWSFLHSYNEQFF,TGTGCCAGCAGCTCTAAGTGGTCTTTCTTACACTCCTACAATGAGCAGTTCTTC
-,TRBJ2-5,many,TRBV7-6,CASSLDPGDKETQYF,TGTGCCAGCAGCTTAGACCCAGGGGACAAGGAGACCCAGTACTTC
-,TRBJ1-1,many,TRBV12-3/TRBV12-4,CASSLRPRGTEAFF,TGTGCCAGCAGTCTCCGGCCGCGGGGGACTGAAGCTTTCTTT
-,TRBJ2-3,many,TRBV29-1,CSVEDPRSWADTQYF,TGCAGCGTTGAAGACCCCCGGTCGTGGGCAGATACGCAGTATTTT
-,TRBJ2-1,many,TRBV5-1,CASSLEGAEQFF,TGCGCCAGCAGCTTGGAAGGGGCTGAGCAGTTCTTC
TRBD2,TRBJ2-1,many,TRBV20-1,CSARDLAGAMNEQFF,TGCAGTGCTAGAGACCTAGCGGGAGCAATGAATGAGCAGTTCTTC
-,TRBJ2-7,many,TRBV11-1,CASSPAYRGKYEQYF,TGTGCCAGCAGCCCAGCCTATCGAGGGAAATACGAGCAGTACTTC
-,TRBJ2-7,many,TRBV5-1,CASSSGARSSYEQYF,TGCGCCAGCAGCTCGGGGGCCCGAAGCTCCTACGAGCAGTACTTC
-,TRBJ2-2,many,TRBV12-3/TRBV12-4,CASTWGSTGELFF,TGTGCCAGCACCTGGGGGTCCACCGGGGAGCTGTTTTTT
-,TRBJ1-1,-,TRBV2,CASRGEANTEAFF,TGTGCCAGCAGGGGAGAGGCGAACACTGAAGCTTTCTTT
-,TRBJ2-3,many,TRBV10-1,CASSLTREGEDTQYF,TGCGCCAGCAGCTTGACGCGGGAAGGGGAGGATACGCAGTATTTT
TRBD2,TRBJ2-7,many,TRBV20-1,CSASMLAVSYEQYF,TGCAGTGCTAGTATGCTAGCGGTTAGCTACGAGCAGTACTTC
TRBD2,TRBJ2-7,many,TRBV2,CASSGDGRRHEQYF,TGTGCCAGCAGTGGGGACGGGAGGCGGCACGAGCAGTACTTC
-,TRBJ2-5,many,TRBV7-8,CASSLSGPTGTQYF,TGTGCCAGCAGCTTATCGGGACCCACCGGGACCCAGTACTTC
-,TRBJ2-1,few,TRBV12-3/TRBV12-4,CASSSPSETYNEQFF,TGTGCCAGCAGTTCCCCTAGCGAAACCTACAATGAGCAGTTCTTC
TRBD2,TRBJ2-3,-,TRBV11-2,CASSLESSGWDTQYF,TGTGCCAGCAGCTTAGAGTCTAGCGGTTGGGATACGCAGTATTTT
-,TRBJ1-1,many,TRBV5-1,CASSPRQAGNTEAFF,TGCGCCAGCAGCCCCAGACAGGCCGGGAACACTGAAGCTTTCTTT